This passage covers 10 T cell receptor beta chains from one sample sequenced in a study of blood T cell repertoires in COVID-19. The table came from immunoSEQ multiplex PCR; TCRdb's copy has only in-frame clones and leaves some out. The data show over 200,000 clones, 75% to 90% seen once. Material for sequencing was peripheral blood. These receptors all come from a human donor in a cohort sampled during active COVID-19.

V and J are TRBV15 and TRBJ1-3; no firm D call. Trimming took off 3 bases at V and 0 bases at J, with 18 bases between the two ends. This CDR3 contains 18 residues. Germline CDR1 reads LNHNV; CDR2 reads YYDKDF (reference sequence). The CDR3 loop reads CATSSRGDGITSGNTIYF. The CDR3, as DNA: TGTGCCACCAGCAGTAGAGGAGACGGAATTACCTCTGGAAACACCATATATTTT.

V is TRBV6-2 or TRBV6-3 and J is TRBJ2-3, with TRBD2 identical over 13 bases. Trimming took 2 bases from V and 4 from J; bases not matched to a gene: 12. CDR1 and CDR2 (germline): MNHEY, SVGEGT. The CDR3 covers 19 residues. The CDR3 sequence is CASSYPGTSGIVVADTQYF. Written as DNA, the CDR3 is TGTGCCAGCAGTTACCCCGGGACTAGCGGGATCGTTGTGGCAGATACGCAGTATTTT.

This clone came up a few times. CDR3 sequence reads: CASRISGSGNEQFF. The CDR3 nucleotides read TGTGCCAGTAGGATTAGCGGGAGTGGGAATGAGCAGTTCTTC. The chain employs TRBV19 and TRBJ2-1; TRBD2 matches 9 bases. The CDR3 has 14 residues. V gave up 6 bases and J gave up 7 bases; unmatched junction bases: 7. From germline, CDR1 is LNHDA and CDR2 SQIVND (reference sequence).

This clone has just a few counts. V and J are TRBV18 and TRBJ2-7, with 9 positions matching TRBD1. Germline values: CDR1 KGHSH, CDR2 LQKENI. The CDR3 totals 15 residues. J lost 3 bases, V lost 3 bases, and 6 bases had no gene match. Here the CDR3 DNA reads TGTGCCAGCTCACCGGGACAGGGAGGGGGCTACGAGCAGTACTTC. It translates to CASSPGQGGGYEQYF.

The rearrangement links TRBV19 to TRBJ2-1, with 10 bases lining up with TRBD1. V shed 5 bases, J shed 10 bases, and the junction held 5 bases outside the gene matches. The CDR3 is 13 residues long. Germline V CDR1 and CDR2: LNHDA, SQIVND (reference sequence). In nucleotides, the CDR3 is TGTGCCAGTAGTCCCGACAGGGGGCGGGAGCAGTTCTTC. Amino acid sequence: CASSPDRGREQFF.

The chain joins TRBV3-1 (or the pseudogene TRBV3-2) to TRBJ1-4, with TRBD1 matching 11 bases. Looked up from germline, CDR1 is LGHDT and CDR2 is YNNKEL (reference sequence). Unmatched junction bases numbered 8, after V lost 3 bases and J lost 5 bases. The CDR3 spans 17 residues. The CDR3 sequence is CASSQARTGGGNEKLFF. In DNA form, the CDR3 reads TGTGCCAGCAGCCAGGCGAGGACAGGGGGCGGGAATGAAAAACTGTTTTTT.

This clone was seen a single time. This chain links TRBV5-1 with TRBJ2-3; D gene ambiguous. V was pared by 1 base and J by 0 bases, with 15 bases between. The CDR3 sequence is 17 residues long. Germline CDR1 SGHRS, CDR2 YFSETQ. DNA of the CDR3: TGCGCCAGCAGCTTGTTGGTTGCAGCGTCTAGCACAGATACGCAGTATTTT. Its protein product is CASSLLVAASSTDTQYF. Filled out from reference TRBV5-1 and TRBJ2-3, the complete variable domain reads KAGVTQTPRYLIKTRGQQVTLSCSPISGHRSVSWYQQTPGQGLQFLFEYFSETQRNKGNFPGRFSGRQFSNSRSEMNVSTLELGDSALYLCASSLLVAASSTDTQYFGPGTRLTVL.

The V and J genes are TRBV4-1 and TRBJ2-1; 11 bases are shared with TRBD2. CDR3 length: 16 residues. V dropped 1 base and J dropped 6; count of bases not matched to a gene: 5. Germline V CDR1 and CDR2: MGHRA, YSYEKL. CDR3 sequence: CASSQGIAGGFNEQFF. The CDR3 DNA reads TGCGCCAGCAGCCAAGGAATAGCGGGAGGGTTCAATGAGCAGTTCTTC.

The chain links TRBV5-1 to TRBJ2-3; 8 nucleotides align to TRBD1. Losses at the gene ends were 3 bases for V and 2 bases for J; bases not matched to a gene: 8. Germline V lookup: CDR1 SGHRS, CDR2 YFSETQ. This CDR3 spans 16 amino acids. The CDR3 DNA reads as TGCGCCAGCAGCTGGAGGACAGGGACATACACAGATACGCAGTATTTT. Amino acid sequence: CASSWRTGTYTDTQYF.

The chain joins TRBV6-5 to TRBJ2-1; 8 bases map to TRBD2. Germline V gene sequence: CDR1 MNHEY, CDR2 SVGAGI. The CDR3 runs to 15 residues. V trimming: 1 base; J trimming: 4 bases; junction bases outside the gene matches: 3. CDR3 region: CASSYLAGRYNEQFF. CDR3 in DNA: TGTGCCAGCAGTTACTTAGCGGGGAGATACAATGAGCAGTTCTTC.